These T cell receptor beta chains were read from a single sample in a study of T-cell reconstitution after alpha-beta-depleted transplantation in children. Each CDR3 protein is one row after TCRdb ran MiXCR on the PCR reads. The table includes about 440,000 distinct CDR3 sequences, approximately 42% detected once. The source material was PBMCs, sampled before TCRalphabeta/CD19-depleted stem cell transplant. These receptors were taken from a girl under 10 years old with aplastic anemia, due to receive a stem cell transplant. Each CDR3 is given with its conserved first and last residue. A D gene is named only where the DNA matches it firmly. For some rows the clone size is stated as once, few or many, or as a class when expanded; others skip it.

>TRBV5-1|TRBD1|TRBJ1-4|many
TGCGCCAGCAGCCCCGGGGACAGAACATATGAAAAACTGTTTTTT
CASSPGDRTYEKLFF
>TRBV10-3|TRBD1|TRBJ2-7|.
TGTGCCATCAGCGACGGGACAGGGGATGCCTACGAGCAGTACTTC
CAISDGTGDAYEQYF
>TRBV30|TRBD1|TRBJ1-2|.
TGTGCCTGGAGTGTACGTACAGGGGTTGGCTACACCTTC
CAWSVRTGVGYTF
>TRBV21-1|.|TRBJ2-7|.
TGTGCCAGCAGCAAAGTCACGGGAAAACTAGCGGGGGTCTACGAGCAGTACTTC
CASSKVTGKLAGVYEQYF
>TRBV9|TRBD1|TRBJ2-2|.
TGTGCCAGCAGCCGGCAGGGGGTCGACACCGGGGAGCTGTTTTTT
CASSRQGVDTGELFF
>TRBV20-1|.|TRBJ1-1|.
TGCAGTGCTAGGCAGGGCAATTTCGAAGCTTTCTTT
CSARQGNFEAFF
>TRBV12-3/TRBV12-4|.|TRBJ1-5|once
TGTGCCAGCAGTTTCGCCAGGGATAGCAATCAGCCCCAGCATTTT
CASSFARDSNQPQHF
>TRBV5-1|.|TRBJ1-1|many
TGCGCCAGCAGCTCAAGCGGGGGGCGAGCTTTCTTT
CASSSSGGRAFF
>TRBV6-5|TRBD1|TRBJ1-3|once
TGTGCCAGCAGTTTGAGTCGACAGGGGGTTTCGGACACCATATATTTT
CASSLSRQGVSDTIYF
>TRBV5-1|.|TRBJ2-4|.
TGCGCCAGCAGCTCATCGGGCAAAAACATTCAGTACTTC
CASSSSGKNIQYF
>TRBV7-6|.|TRBJ2-1|once
TGTGCCTCCCGAGGCGGGCCCGGAAATGAGCAGTTCTTC
CASRGGPGNEQFF
>TRBV5-6|.|TRBJ2-1|.
TGTGCCAGCAGCTCGAAAAGGGCACAGTTCTTC
CASSSKRAQFF
>TRBV5-1|TRBD2|TRBJ2-1|once
TGCGCCAGCAGCTCGCGACCACTAGCGGGAGGGAGCGATGAGCAGTTCTTC
CASSSRPLAGGSDEQFF
>TRBV4-2|.|TRBJ2-2|once
TGTGCCAGCAGCCAAGGAGTCTACACCGGGGAGCTGTTTTTT
CASSQGVYTGELFF
>TRBV12-3/TRBV12-4|.|TRBJ2-7|few
TGTGCCAGCAGTCCCAAGCTGTTGGCCTACGAGCAGTACTTC
CASSPKLLAYEQYF
>TRBV5-1|.|TRBJ2-3|.
TGCGCCAGCAGCCACCGGGACCCAAGCACAGATACGCAGTATTTT
CASSHRDPSTDTQYF
>TRBV12-3/TRBV12-4|TRBD2|TRBJ2-7|.
TGTGCCAGCAGTTTACTGCGGGGGGAGACCTACGAGCAGTACTTC
CASSLLRGETYEQYF
>TRBV20-1|.|TRBJ2-3|.
TGCAGTGCTTTCATAACTGGGCTTGCTGGAGATACGCAGTATTTT
CSAFITGLAGDTQYF
>TRBV27|TRBD2|TRBJ2-7|once
TGTGCCAGCAGTAGAGCGGGGGAGGACTACGAGCAGTACTTC
CASSRAGEDYEQYF
>TRBV20-1|.|TRBJ1-1|many
TGCAGTGCTTGGGCCTTGGTAGATCGGGCTGAAGCTTTCTTT
CSAWALVDRAEAFF
>TRBV20-1|TRBD1|TRBJ2-7|few
TGCAGCCCCCAGGTTCCGGGACAGGGGGCACGGGAGCAGTACTTC
CSPQVPGQGAREQYF
>TRBV7-6|TRBD1|TRBJ2-7|.
TGTGCCAGCAGCCCCGGGACAGACTTCTCCTACGAGCAGTACTTC
CASSPGTDFSYEQYF
>TRBV28|.|TRBJ2-7|few
TGTGCCAGCAGCCTTGGGAGTGCGGAGTCCTACGAGCAGTACTTC
CASSLGSAESYEQYF
>TRBV14|.|TRBJ2-1|.
TGTGCCAGCAGCCCGAGGGAACTTTACAATGAGCAGTTCTTC
CASSPRELYNEQFF
>TRBV6-6|.|TRBJ1-5|once
TGTGCCAGCAGTTATGTAGAAAAGAAGCCCCAGCATTTT
CASSYVEKKPQHF
>TRBV7-6|.|TRBJ2-2|few
TGTGCCAGCACCAGCCTACACCCGACCGGGGAGCTGTTTTTT
CASTSLHPTGELFF
>TRBV7-8|.|TRBJ1-1|.
TGTGCCAGCAGCTGGGGAACAGAAACTGAAGCTTTCTTT
CASSWGTETEAFF
>TRBV28|TRBD2|TRBJ2-7|.
TGTGCCAGCAGTTTATCGAGACTAGCGGGAGTCTACGAGCAGTACTTC
CASSLSRLAGVYEQYF
>TRBV12-3/TRBV12-4|.|TRBJ2-1|few
TGTGCCAGCTCCCTTGGGGTGGGAGGGCAGTTCTTC
CASSLGVGGQFF
>TRBV6-5|TRBD2|TRBJ2-4|.
TGTGCCAGCAGCTATAGCGGGCCAGGCGGAGGAAACATTCAGTACTTC
CASSYSGPGGGNIQYF
>TRBV5-1|.|TRBJ2-3|.
TGCGCCAGCAGAGCTCAAACTAGCACAGATACGCAGTATTTT
CASRAQTSTDTQYF
>TRBV28|TRBD2|TRBJ2-3|many
TGTGCCAGCAGGGGGAATGCGGGAGTGCAGTATTTT
CASRGNAGVQYF
>TRBV20-1|.|TRBJ1-1|few
TGCGGGGCCGGAGGGGGAACGAGGAACACTGAAGCTTTCTTT
CGAGGGTRNTEAFF
>TRBV5-6|TRBD2|TRBJ2-7|.
TGTGCCAGCACCATAGCGGGAGGTGCCTACGAGCAGTACTTC
CASTIAGGAYEQYF
>TRBV14|.|TRBJ1-1|.
TGTGCCAGCAGCCACAGGGCCTACACTGAAGCTTTCTTT
CASSHRAYTEAFF
>TRBV7-9|.|TRBJ2-1|.
TGTGCCAGCAGCTTAACGACAACTAATGAGCAGTTCTTC
CASSLTTTNEQFF
>TRBV2|.|TRBJ2-3|.
TGTGCCAGCGAGAGGGTGGCGGGTACGCAGTATTTT
CASERVAGTQYF
>TRBV20-1|TRBD2|TRBJ2-1|.
TGCAGTGCGCAGCGGGGGTCGGGCAGCTCCTACAATGAGCAGTTCTTC
CSAQRGSGSSYNEQFF
>TRBV7-9|TRBD2|TRBJ2-3|once
TGTGCCAGCAGCCCGCCGGGACTACGTGTGGATACGCAGTATTTT
CASSPPGLRVDTQYF
>TRBV9|TRBD1|TRBJ1-1|few
TGTGCCAGCAGCTGGACAGGGGACACTGAAGTTTTCTTT
CASSWTGDTEVFF
>TRBV12-3/TRBV12-4|.|TRBJ2-6|.
TGTGCCAGCAGTTTAAGGGGGAGGCGCTCTGGGGCCAACGTCCTGACTTTC
CASSLRGRRSGANVLTF
>TRBV5-1|TRBD1|TRBJ2-7|many
TGCGCCAGCAGCGGCATCCCGACAGGGGTTAACTACGAGCAGTACTTC
CASSGIPTGVNYEQYF
>TRBV7-9|.|TRBJ2-1|few
TGTGCCAGCAGGGCAGGGGGGGCAGGGAGTAATGAGCAGTTCTTC
CASRAGGAGSNEQFF
>TRBV12-2|.|TRBJ1-4|many
TGTGCAAGTCGCTCCGGGGGGGTTCCCGAGCTGTTTTTT
CASRSGGVPELFF
>TRBV27|.|TRBJ2-3|.
TGTGCCAGCAGTTCCGCTAGCGTAAGCACAGATACGCAGTATTTT
CASSSASVSTDTQYF
>TRBV27|.|TRBJ2-7|.
TGTGCCAGCAGTTGGTCAGGTGGGTACGAGCAGTACTTC
CASSWSGGYEQYF
>TRBV6-5|TRBD2|TRBJ2-7|.
TGTGCCAGCAGTTACTCGGGGACTAGCGGTACCTACGAGCAGTACTTC
CASSYSGTSGTYEQYF
>TRBV6-1|.|TRBJ2-2|many
TGTGCCAGCAGACCAGGGGACCTGAACACCGGGGAGCTGTTTTTT
CASRPGDLNTGELFF
>TRBV7-2|.|TRBJ2-1|.
TGTGCCAGCAGCCCTCCCCCGGGACCCCTGGGTTACAATGAGCAGTTCTTC
CASSPPPGPLGYNEQFF
>TRBV28|TRBD1|TRBJ2-1|.
TGTGCCAGCAGTTTCTACAGGGGCAATGAGCAGTTCTTC
CASSFYRGNEQFF